The 10 T cell receptor beta chains below all came from one sample that was sequenced in a study of beta chain features in type 1 diabetes. Investigators reverse transcribed all isolated RNA, so they sequenced expressed TCRB transcripts. The assay was immunoSEQ multiplex PCR, and TCRdb's table has in-frame clones only and misses some. The data show 300,000 to 400,000 clones, about 10% seen once. Input material: naive CD4+ T cells from blood. These receptors originate from a young woman in good health.

This chain uses TRBV9 with TRBJ2-5; 8 positions match TRBD2. With V trimmed by 0 bases and J by 5 bases, 9 bases remained unmatched. CDR3 length: 16 amino acids. CDR1 is SGDLS and CDR2 is YYNGEE in the germline V gene. The CDR3 reads CASSVDPGGRQETQYF. As DNA, the CDR3 is TGTGCCAGCAGCGTAGATCCGGGAGGGAGGCAGGAGACCCAGTACTTC. Full variable domain (missing parts from reference TRBV9 and TRBJ2-5): DSGVTQTPKHLITATGQRVTLRCSPRSGDLSVYWYQQSLDQGLQFLIQYYNGEERAKGNILERFSAQQFPDLHSELNLSSLELGDSALYFCASSVDPGGRQETQYFGPGTRLLVL.

The V gene is TRBV14, the J gene TRBJ2-3; D not certain. The CDR3 length is 13 residues. Per the germline V gene, CDR1 is SGHDN and CDR2 is FVKESK. The V and J ends lost 3 bases and 3 bases respectively, with 7 bases between them. As DNA, the CDR3 is TGTGCCAGCAGCCACGTTGCGACAGATACGCAGTATTTT. Translating gives CASSHVATDTQYF.

The chain employs TRBV4-2 and TRBJ1-1; no definite D call. The germline V and J ends were trimmed by 4 bases and 2 bases, with 11 bases remaining between them. This CDR3 is built from 14 residues. CDR1 is LGHNA, CDR2 YNFKEQ, per germline. CDR3 protein: CASSRVQDNTEAFF. CDR3 nucleotide sequence: TGTGCCAGCAGCCGAGTTCAGGATAACACTGAAGCTTTCTTT.

The chain's CDR3 is CASSVVGGPYNEQFF. The CDR3 bases are TGTGCCAGCAGCGTAGTGGGGGGGCCTTACAATGAGCAGTTCTTC. The rearrangement uses TRBV9 and TRBJ2-1, with D perhaps TRBD2 (7 bases). The germline V gene has CDR1 SGDLS and CDR2 YYNGEE. V gave up 0 bases and J gave up 4 bases, with 11 bases separating them. The CDR3 sequence is 15 residues long.

The chain has TRBV6-5 and TRBJ2-7, with D perhaps matching TRBD1 (6 bases). CDR1 and CDR2 from the germline V gene are MNHEY and SVGAGI. The ends were cut back, 6 bases at V and 0 bases at J, with 15 bases in the middle. The CDR3 runs 15 residues. CDR3 residues: CASRSGQSDSYEQYF. The CDR3 nucleotides are TGTGCCAGCAGAAGCGGACAGTCTGACTCCTACGAGCAGTACTTC.

This clone came up a few times. The junction does not match germline at one end; this may be a read error. This chain joins TRBV11-3 and TRBJ2-1; D is uncertain. The CDR3 is 11 residues long. CDR1 is SGHNT and CDR2 is YENEEA in the germline V gene. This chain's CDR3 is CASSSDNEQFF. CDR3 nucleotides: TGTGCCAGCAGCTCCGACAATGAGCAGTTCTTC.

The genes are TRBV28 and TRBJ2-1; D gene unclear. The germline V gene has CDR1 MDHEN and CDR2 SYDVKM. V shed 5 bases and J shed 2 bases, with 7 bases lying between them. This CDR3 contains 13 residues. CDR3 residues: CASSTVPYNEQFF. In DNA, the CDR3 is TGTGCCAGCAGTACGGTGCCCTACAATGAGCAGTTCTTC.

This clone was counted only a few times. The V call is TRBV5-1, the J call TRBJ2-1, with 11 bases lining up with TRBD1. This CDR3 region has 15 residues. CDR1 and CDR2 from the germline V gene are SGHRS and YFSETQ. V trimming: 4 bases; J trimming: 4 bases; junction bases outside the gene matches: 4. The CDR3 sequence: CASSAGQGVYNEQFF. The CDR3 DNA follows: TGCGCCAGCAGCGCGGGACAGGGGGTTTACAATGAGCAGTTCTTC.

The chain recombines TRBV6-1 with TRBJ2-5; TRBD2 is a possible D gene (6 bases). The germline CDR1 and CDR2 sequences are MNHNS and SASEGT. CDR3 length: 14 residues. The germline V and J ends were trimmed by 2 bases and 5 bases, with 12 bases remaining between them. CDR3 DNA sequence: TGTGCCAGCAGTGAACAGGGTGGGGGGGAGACCCAGTACTTC. It translates to CASSEQGGGETQYF.

The V and J genes are TRBV6-5 and TRBJ2-1; TRBD2 is a possible D gene (6 bases). The V end was cut by 4 bases, the J end by 3 bases, with 13 bases between. The length of the CDR3 is 15 residues. Germline V CDR1 and CDR2: MNHEY, SVGAGI. The CDR3 is CASSLESSGYNEQFF. The CDR3 nucleotides are TGTGCCAGCAGTTTAGAGAGTAGCGGCTACAATGAGCAGTTCTTC.